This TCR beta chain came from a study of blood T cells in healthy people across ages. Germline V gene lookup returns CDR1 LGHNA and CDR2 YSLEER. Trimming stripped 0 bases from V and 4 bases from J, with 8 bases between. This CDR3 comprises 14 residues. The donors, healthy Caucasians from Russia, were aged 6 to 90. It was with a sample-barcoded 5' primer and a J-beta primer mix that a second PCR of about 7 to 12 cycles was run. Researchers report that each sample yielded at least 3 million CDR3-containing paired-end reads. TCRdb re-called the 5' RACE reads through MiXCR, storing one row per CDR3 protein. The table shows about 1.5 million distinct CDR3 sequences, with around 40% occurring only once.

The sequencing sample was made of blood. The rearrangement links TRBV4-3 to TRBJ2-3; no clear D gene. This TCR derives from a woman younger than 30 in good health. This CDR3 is CASSQEFHADTQYF. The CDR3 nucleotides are TGCGCCAGCAGCCAAGAGTTTCACGCAGATACGCAGTATTTT.